What follows are 20 T cell receptor beta chains derived from one specimen sequenced in a study of identical twins. TCRdb called the 5' RACE reads again in MiXCR, with one record for every CDR3 protein. The repertoire holds around 530,000 distinct CDR3 sequences, with 15% as singletons. This same sample was also taken into another study, of yellow fever vaccine responses in identical twins.

Sequenced input: CD4+ T cells sorted from blood. Every receptor here comes from a woman aged 18-29 years in good health.

J is TRBJ2-1 and V is TRBV10-3; tentatively, D is TRBD2 (5 bases). CDR1 ENHRY and CDR2 SYGVKD come from the germline V gene. This CDR3 is 11 amino acids long. CDR3 loop: CGIGEINEQFF. CDR3 sequence (DNA): TGTGGGATCGGGGAAATTAATGAGCAGTTCTTC.

This clonotype has a handful of counts. The V gene is TRBV24-1, the J gene TRBJ2-5; 11 bases align to TRBD2. The ends lost 2 bases at V and 4 bases at J; junction bases unmatched: 2. CDR3 size: 15 residues. The germline V gene has CDR1 KGHDR and CDR2 SFDVKD. CDR3 coding DNA: TGTGCCACCAGTGATTCTGGGACTAGCGGAGAGACCCAGTACTTC. Translating it yields CATSDSGTSGETQYF.

The table lists this clonotype with a few counts. The V and J genes are TRBV6-1 and TRBJ2-3, with 10 positions matching TRBD2. The CDR3 is made up of 18 amino acids. CDR1 MNHNS and CDR2 SASEGT come from the germline V gene. The V and J ends lost 5 bases and 1 base, in that order; junction bases with no gene match: 12. CDR3 bases: TGTGCCAGCAGTCCCCCTCGGGGGGGGACTAGCGGCACAGATACGCAGTATTTT. As protein: CASSPPRGGTSGTDTQYF.

This clonotype appeared a few times. This CDR3 is CVAPAYNEQFF. The DNA for the CDR3 is TGTGTGGCCCCAGCCTACAATGAGCAGTTCTTC. J is TRBJ2-1 and V is TRBV7-9; no clear D gene. The germline V gene has CDR1 SEHNR and CDR2 FQNEAQ (reference sequence). This CDR3 spans 11 amino acids.

The rearrangement links TRBV4-1 to TRBJ2-1, with 7 bases fitting TRBD2. Germline values: CDR1 MGHRA, CDR2 YSYEKL. The CDR3 covers 17 residues. After removal of 3 bases from V and 2 bases from J, the junction contained 10 bases not matched to a gene. CDR3 sequence: CASSQEPGLPTYNEQFF. Here the CDR3 DNA reads TGCGCCAGCAGCCAGGAACCGGGACTACCGACCTACAATGAGCAGTTCTTC.

The chain carries TRBV2 and TRBJ2-7; 8 bases agree with TRBD2. The V segment lost 9 bases and the J segment 6 bases; nucleotides outside the gene matches: 13. Germline V gene lookup returns CDR1 SNHLY and CDR2 FYNNEI. This CDR3 is built from 14 residues. The CDR3 coding sequence is TGTGCCAGTTTGGGCGGGAGGACGGGCTTCGAGCAGTACTTC. Its protein is CASLGGRTGFEQYF.

The J gene is TRBJ2-7, the V gene TRBV10-3, with D perhaps TRBD2 (7 bases). The germline gives CDR1 ENHRY, CDR2 SYGVKD. V was shortened by 8 bases and J by 7 bases, with 24 bases between the two germline ends. The CDR3 runs to 15 residues. CDR3 sequence reads: CAIGGKPGGRGEQYV. In DNA form, the CDR3 reads TGTGCCATCGGGGGTAAGCCGGGGGGCCGAGGAGAGCAGTACGTC.

The chain carries TRBV6-1 and TRBJ2-6; D ambiguous. This CDR3 contains 13 residues. V gave up 8 bases and J gave up 4 bases, with 9 bases separating them. CDR1 and CDR2 (germline): MNHNS, SASEGT. CDR3 loop: CASGVSGANVLTF. CDR3 nucleotides: TGTGCCAGCGGAGTTTCGGGGGCCAACGTCCTGACTTTC.

V gene TRBV5-5 combines with J gene TRBJ1-1; D unclear. Trimming left V 0 bases short and J 5 bases short, with 11 bases between. The V gene's germline CDR1 is SGHKS and CDR2 YYEKEE (reference sequence). The CDR3 sequence is 14 residues long. CDR3 DNA sequence: TGTGCCAGCAGCTTGGGTGTTGATCAGACTGAAGCTTTCTTT. This sequence encodes CASSLGVDQTEAFF.

The rearrangement joins TRBV20-1 to TRBJ2-5; 11 positions agree with TRBD2. After removal of 2 bases from V and 5 bases from J, the junction contained 10 bases not matched to a gene. Germline loops: CDR1 DFQATT, CDR2 SNEGSKA (reference sequence). The CDR3 has 16 amino acids. CDR3 region: CSARRTSGSYRETQYF. The CDR3 nucleotides are TGCAGTGCTAGACGGACTAGCGGGTCCTACAGGGAGACCCAGTACTTC.

This clonotype came up many times. A junction end diverges from the germline sequence, so it may reflect a read error. This chain links TRBV4-1 with TRBJ2-2; D is ambiguous. This CDR3 has 14 amino acids. The germline V gene encodes CDR1 MGHRA and CDR2 YSYEKL. The CDR3, as DNA: TGTGCCAGCAGCCAAGTAGGGAACACCGGGGAGCTGTTTTTT. As protein: CASSQVGNTGELFF.

The table lists this clonotype with many counts. V is TRBV11-1 and J is TRBJ2-2, with TRBD2 matching 9 bases. The CDR3 is 21 residues long. With 0 bases clipped from V and 0 bases from J, the junction kept 14 bases outside the gene matches. Germline CDR1 and CDR2: SGHAT and FQDESV (reference sequence). The CDR3 sequence is CASSLARGTGTSRPNTGELFF. The CDR3 DNA follows: TGTGCCAGCAGCTTAGCGCGGGGTACCGGGACTAGCAGACCGAACACCGGGGAGCTGTTTTTT.

This chain links TRBV20-1 with TRBJ2-7; the D gene is possibly TRBD1 (5 bases). The CDR3 runs 14 residues. V shed 1 base and J shed 2 bases, with 12 bases lying between them. From germline, CDR1 is DFQATT and CDR2 SNEGSKA (reference sequence). The CDR3 spells CSARGTNDPYEQYV. For the CDR3, the DNA is TGCAGTGCTAGAGGGACAAATGACCCCTACGAGCAGTACGTC.

This clonotype was seen ten or more times. The V gene is TRBV5-6, the J gene TRBJ2-2; D might be TRBD1 (5 bases). V lost 2 bases and J lost 1, with 12 bases in between. In germline, CDR1 is SGHDT, CDR2 YYEEEE. The CDR3 has 16 residues. CDR3 nucleotides: TGTGCCAGCAGCTTAGGCCCGCAGGGGAACACCGGGGAGCTGTTTTTT. Translated: CASSLGPQGNTGELFF.

V is TRBV5-1 and J is TRBJ2-1, with TRBD2 matching 7 bases. With 2 bases clipped from V and 6 bases from J, the junction kept 8 bases outside the gene matches. CDR3 length: 15 residues. Germline CDR1 SGHRS, CDR2 YFSETQ. CDR3: CASSFGGGETNEQFF. The DNA for the CDR3 is TGCGCCAGCAGCTTCGGCGGGGGTGAAACCAATGAGCAGTTCTTC.

This clonotype was seen repeatedly, ten times or more. V usage is TRBV28 and J usage is TRBJ2-2; D gene uncertain. With 2 bases removed from V and 4 bases from J, the gap between germline ends came to 5 bases. The CDR3 runs to 13 residues. Germline V CDR1 and CDR2: MDHEN, SYDVKM. CDR3 protein: CASSLTGTGELFF. The CDR3 DNA follows: TGTGCCAGCAGTTTAACGGGCACCGGGGAGCTGTTTTTT.

This clonotype turned up a few times. The chain is built from TRBV14 and TRBJ2-5; possible D gene TRBD2, 6 bases. With 0 bases removed from V and 5 bases from J, the gap between germline ends came to 10 bases. CDR1 is SGHDN, CDR2 FVKESK, per germline. The CDR3 is 14 residues long. In DNA form, the CDR3 reads TGTGCCAGCAGCCAAGATATAGGAGGGGAGACCCAGTACTTC. Amino acids: CASSQDIGGETQYF.

This clonotype occurred a few times. V usage is TRBV5-6 and J usage is TRBJ2-7; 9 nucleotides line up with TRBD1. V shed 2 bases and J 6 bases; nucleotides not matched to a gene: 6. There are 14 residues in the CDR3. The germline CDR1 and CDR2 sequences are SGHDT and YYEEEE. The CDR3 nucleotides read TGTGCCAGCAGCTTAGTGGACAGGGGTTCCGAGCAGTACGTC. Translating gives CASSLVDRGSEQYV.

This clonotype was seen at least ten times. This chain joins TRBV11-2 and TRBJ2-3, with no clear D. Germline V lookup: CDR1 SGHAT, CDR2 FQNNGV. The CDR3 covers 15 residues. V shed 5 bases and J shed 0 bases, with 12 bases lying between them. The chain's CDR3 is CASSASTVSTDTQYF. The CDR3 nucleotides are TGTGCCAGCAGCGCTTCCACAGTGAGCACAGATACGCAGTATTTT.

This rearrangement joins TRBV28 to TRBJ2-1, with 9 bases lining up with TRBD2. Germline CDR1 and CDR2: MDHEN and SYDVKM. Trimming cost V 3 bases and J 6 bases; bases outside gene matches: 3. The CDR3 spans 14 residues. The CDR3, as DNA: TGTGCCAGCAGTTTGCTAGCGGGATTCAATGAGCAGTTCTTC. Protein: CASSLLAGFNEQFF.